These 7 T cell receptor beta chains share one sample of origin, sequenced in a study of cytomegalovirus exposure and HLA in healthy donors. Primers: 60 Vbeta forward and 13 Jbeta reverse. Generated by immunoSEQ multiplex PCR, the TCRdb table keeps only in-frame clones and is missing some. The repertoire has some 150,000 clones, around nine tenths of them found once; the top ten carry 0.75% to 0.95%. Sequencing used PBMCs. The source is a woman in her thirties in good health and CMV-seronegative.

The chain couples TRBV6-1 to TRBJ2-7, with 11 bases identical to TRBD1. V shed 4 bases, J shed 3 bases, and the junction held 2 bases outside the gene matches. CDR1 and CDR2 from the germline V gene are MNHNS and SASEGT. CDR3 length: 14 residues. CDR3 DNA: TGTGCCAGCAGTGGGACAGGGGGCGGCTACGAGCAGTACTTC. Amino acids: CASSGTGGGYEQYF.

The chain carries TRBV19 and TRBJ2-2; D ambiguous. The CDR3 consists of 16 residues. V lost 1 base to trimming and J lost 2 bases, with 11 bases between them. Germline CDR1 and CDR2: LNHDA and SQIVND (reference sequence). CDR3 in amino acids: CASSIVRVTNTGELFF. The CDR3 DNA reads TGTGCCAGTAGTATAGTTAGAGTTACCAACACCGGGGAGCTGTTTTTT.

The chain joins TRBV7-7 to TRBJ2-4; TRBD1 agrees at 7 bases. Trimming at V came to 1 base and at J to 1 base, leaving 4 bases not matched to a gene. Germline values: CDR1 SSHAT, CDR2 FNYEAQ (reference sequence). This CDR3 is built from 16 residues. The CDR3 loop is CASSLGVQGAKNIQYF. DNA of the CDR3: TGTGCCAGCAGCTTAGGGGTACAGGGGGCCAAAAACATTCAGTACTTC.

This sequence joins TRBV18 and TRBJ2-7, with a tentative D call TRBD1 (5 bases). This CDR3 region has 13 residues. The ends were cut back, 3 bases at V and 3 bases at J, with 9 bases in the middle. Per germline, CDR1 KGHSH and CDR2 LQKENI. In nucleotides, the CDR3 is TGTGCCAGCTCACCGACAGTTGTCTACGAGCAGTACTTC. This codes for CASSPTVVYEQYF.

The chain carries TRBV10-1 and TRBJ1-3; 7 bases are a match to TRBD1. This CDR3 is built from 13 residues. Looked up from germline, CDR1 is WNHNN and CDR2 is SYGVQD (reference sequence). The V and J ends lost 4 bases and 8 bases, in that order; junction bases with no gene match: 5. The CDR3 DNA reads TGCGCCAGCAGTGGGGACAGCCGGGACACCATATATTTT. Encoded protein: CASSGDSRDTIYF.

CDR3 sequence: CASSAIGATGEKLFF. The CDR3 DNA reads as TGTGCCAGCAGCGCGATTGGGGCGACAGGAGAAAAACTGTTTTTT. The chain recombines TRBV11-2 with TRBJ1-4, with D perhaps matching TRBD1 (6 bases). Germline V CDR1 and CDR2: SGHAT, FQNNGV. The V end lost 5 bases, the J end lost 8 bases, and 18 bases lay between the germline ends. There are 15 residues in the CDR3.

This clone was seen once. The chain links TRBV7-3 to TRBJ2-5; D possibly corresponds to TRBD2 (6 bases). From germline, CDR1 is SGHTA and CDR2 FQGTGA. V was trimmed by 1 base and J by 4 bases, leaving 13 bases between them. This CDR3 is 15 amino acids long. Here the CDR3 reads CASSLSSGVGETQYF. CDR3 nucleotides: TGTGCCAGCAGCTTAAGCTCGGGGGTTGGAGAGACCCAGTACTTC.